This is a list of T cell receptor beta chains from one sample in a study of human T cells and chemical hapten exposure. TCRdb reprocessed the RACE reads via MiXCR and lists one record per CDR3 protein. The sample lists 62,000 or so distinct CDR3 sequences, over 9.5% occurring once. Source: whole blood, taken in connection with sensitization to the hapten diphenylcyclopropenone (DPC). All receptors come from a woman in her forties or fifties with alopecia areata. Some clones in this sample may be carry-over from other donors' samples. CDR3s include the opening cysteine and the closing phenylalanine or tryptophan. The order of the fields is J gene, V gene, clone size, D gene, CDR3 DNA, CDR3 protein. D genes are given only for firm matches. A row's size may be missing; if present it is once, few, many or a size class.

TRBJ1-1 TRBV6-2/TRBV6-3 many TRBD1 TGTGCCAGCAGTCAAGTACCGGGACAGGGTACCACTGAAGCTTTCTTT CASSQVPGQGTTEAFF
TRBJ2-1 TRBV3-1 - TRBD2 TGTGCCAGCAGCCACCAGCCACTAGCGGGAGGGCCAGAAGAGCAGTTCTTC CASSHQPLAGGPEEQFF
TRBJ2-2 TRBV20-1 many - TGCAGTGCTACCGGGACCCCGACCGGGGAGCTGTTTTTT CSATGTPTGELFF
TRBJ2-7 TRBV3-1 - - TGTGCCAGCAGCCCATTGTGGAGGGCCAAGCAGTACTTC CASSPLWRAKQYF
TRBJ2-7 TRBV7-6 many TRBD1 TGTGCCAGCAGCCCACCCGTCGGAAGACAGGGCCCAGGCTACGAGCAGTACTTC CASSPPVGRQGPGYEQYF
TRBJ1-5 TRBV7-2 - TRBD1 TGTGCCAGCAGCTTTGTTGTCGGGACAGGATGGAATCAGCCCCAGCATTTT CASSFVVGTGWNQPQHF
TRBJ2-7 TRBV7-3 - - TGTGCCAGCAGGTCCCAAGAGCAGTACTTC CASRSQEQYF
TRBJ2-3 TRBV12-3/TRBV12-4 - - TGTGCCAGCAGCCGGCTCAGGGGCGGAACAGATACGCAGTATTTT CASSRLRGGTDTQYF
TRBJ1-3 TRBV4-2 - - TGTGCCAGCAGCCAACCCGGGGAACTCTCTGGAAACACCATATATTTT CASSQPGELSGNTIYF
TRBJ2-7 TRBV18 few - TGTGCCAGCTCGGAGAACAGGGCCCCCCTTTTCGAATACGAGCAGTACTTC CASSENRAPLFEYEQYF
TRBJ2-7 TRBV5-5 many - TGTGCCAGCAGCTTGGCCGGCGATCCTACCTACGAGCAGTACTTC CASSLAGDPTYEQYF
TRBJ2-1 TRBV10-1 many - TGCGCCAGCAGTGATTCCCAGCGGAGCTTCAATGAGCAGTTCTTC CASSDSQRSFNEQFF
TRBJ1-1 TRBV20-1 many - TGCAGTGCTTTCCCAGACCCGAACACTGAAGCTTTCTTT CSAFPDPNTEAFF
TRBJ1-5 TRBV7-9 many - TGTGCCAGCAGCCGTAATGGCAATCAGCCCCAGCATTTT CASSRNGNQPQHF
TRBJ2-3 TRBV5-6 many - TGTGCCAGCAGCTTGGGAGTAGCGGTAGATACGCAGTATTTT CASSLGVAVDTQYF
TRBJ2-4 TRBV6-1 many TRBD2 TGTGCCAGCAGTGGGATTTGGTCGGCTAGCGGCCCAAACATTCAGTACTTC CASSGIWSASGPNIQYF
TRBJ2-7 TRBV3-1 many TRBD2 TGTGCCAGCTGCTCCACGACTAGCGGGTTCTACGAGCAGTACTTC CASCSTTSGFYEQYF